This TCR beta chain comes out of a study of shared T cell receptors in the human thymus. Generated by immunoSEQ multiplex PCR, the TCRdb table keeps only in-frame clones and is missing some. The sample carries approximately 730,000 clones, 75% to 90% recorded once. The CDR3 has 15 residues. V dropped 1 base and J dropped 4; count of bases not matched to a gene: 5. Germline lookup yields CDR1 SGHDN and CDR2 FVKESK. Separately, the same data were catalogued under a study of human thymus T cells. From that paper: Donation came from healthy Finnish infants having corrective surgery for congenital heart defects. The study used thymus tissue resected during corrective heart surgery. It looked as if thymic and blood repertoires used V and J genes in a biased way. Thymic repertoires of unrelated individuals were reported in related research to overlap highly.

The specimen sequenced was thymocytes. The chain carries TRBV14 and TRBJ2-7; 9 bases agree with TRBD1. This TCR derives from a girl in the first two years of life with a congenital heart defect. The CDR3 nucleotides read TGTGCCAGCAGCCAAGCTTGGACAGGGGCTTACGAGCAGTACTTC. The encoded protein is CASSQAWTGAYEQYF.